Given below is one T cell receptor (beta chain) in context. These data originate in a study of blood T cell repertoires in COVID-19. Produced via immunoSEQ multiplex PCR; TCRdb's table is partial and in-frame only. The repertoire holds roughly 250,000 clones, 81% seen once, with 2.5% to 3% in the top ten. Germline CDR1 and CDR2: SQVTM and ANQGSEA. The length of the CDR3 is 15 residues. After removal of 7 bases from V and 6 bases from J, the junction contained 10 bases not matched to a gene. This sequence originates from a woman aged 55-70 years with active or convalescent COVID-19. Input material: peripheral blood. The genes are TRBV29-1 and TRBJ2-2; the match to TRBD1 covers 11 bases. CDR3 in DNA: TGCAGCGGGAGGACAGGGGGCGTATTTGCCGGGGAGCTGTTTTTT. This gives the protein CSGRTGGVFAGELFF.